This T cell receptor beta chain originates from a study of OX40 agonist ivuxolimab in advanced cancers. At the level of the study: One hepatocellular carcinoma and a couple of cutaneous melanoma patients partially responded.

Sequenced by immunoSEQ multiplex PCR; TCRdb stores in-frame clones only, minus some. The sample records 95,000 or so clones, 70% to 85% being singletons. Germline values: CDR1 SNHLY, CDR2 FYNNEI. The V gene lost 7 bases and the J gene lost 1 base, with 10 bases spanning the gap. This CDR3 comprises 13 residues. Sequencing used CD4+ or CD8+ T cells sorted from blood, obtained in a trial of the OX40 agonist ivuxolimab. J is TRBJ2-5 and V is TRBV2, with TRBD2 as a possible D gene (6 bases). The origin of this receptor is an adult with an advanced solid tumor such as melanoma, head and neck, liver or kidney cancer. The CDR3 DNA is TGTGCCAGCATTTGGGGGGTCCAAGAGACCCAGTACTTC. Translated, it gives CASIWGVQETQYF.